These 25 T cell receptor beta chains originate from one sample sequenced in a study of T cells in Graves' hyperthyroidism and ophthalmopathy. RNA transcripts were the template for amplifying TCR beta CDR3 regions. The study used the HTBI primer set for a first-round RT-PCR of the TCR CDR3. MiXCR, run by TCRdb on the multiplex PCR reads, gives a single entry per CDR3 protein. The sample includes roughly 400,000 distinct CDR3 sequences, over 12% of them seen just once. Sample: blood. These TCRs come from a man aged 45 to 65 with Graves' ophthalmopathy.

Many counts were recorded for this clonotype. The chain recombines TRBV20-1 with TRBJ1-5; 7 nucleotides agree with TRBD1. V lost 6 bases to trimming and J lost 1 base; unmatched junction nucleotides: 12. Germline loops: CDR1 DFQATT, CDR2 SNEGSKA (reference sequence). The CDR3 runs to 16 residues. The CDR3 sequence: CSATPTQGGSNQPQHF. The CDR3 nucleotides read TGCAGTGCAACCCCAACTCAGGGGGGGAGCAATCAGCCCCAGCATTTT.

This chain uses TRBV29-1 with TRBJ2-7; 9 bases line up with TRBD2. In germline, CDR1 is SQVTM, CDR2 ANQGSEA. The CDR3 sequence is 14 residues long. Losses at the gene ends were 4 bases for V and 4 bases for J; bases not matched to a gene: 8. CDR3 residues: CSVGGAGGPYEQYF. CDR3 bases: TGCAGCGTTGGAGGGGCGGGAGGGCCTTACGAGCAGTACTTC.

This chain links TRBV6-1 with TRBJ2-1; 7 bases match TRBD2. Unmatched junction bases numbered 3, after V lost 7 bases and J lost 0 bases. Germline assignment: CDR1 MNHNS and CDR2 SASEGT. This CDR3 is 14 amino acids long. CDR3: CASTGTTSYNEQFF. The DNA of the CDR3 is TGTGCCAGCACCGGGACTACCTCCTACAATGAGCAGTTCTTC.

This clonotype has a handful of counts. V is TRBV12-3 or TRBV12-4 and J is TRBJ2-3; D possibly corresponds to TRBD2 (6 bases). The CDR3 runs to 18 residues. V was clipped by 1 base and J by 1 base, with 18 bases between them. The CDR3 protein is CASSLDRLAPSGTDTQYF. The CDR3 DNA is TGTGCCAGCAGTTTAGATCGCCTAGCGCCCAGCGGCACAGATACGCAGTATTTT.

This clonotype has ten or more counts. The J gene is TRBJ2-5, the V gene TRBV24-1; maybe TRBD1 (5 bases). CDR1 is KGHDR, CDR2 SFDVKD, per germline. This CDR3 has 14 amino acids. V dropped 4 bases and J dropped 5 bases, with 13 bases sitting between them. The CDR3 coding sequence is TGTGCCACCAGTGACTTCAGGGTTTCCGAGACCCAGTACTTC. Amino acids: CATSDFRVSETQYF.

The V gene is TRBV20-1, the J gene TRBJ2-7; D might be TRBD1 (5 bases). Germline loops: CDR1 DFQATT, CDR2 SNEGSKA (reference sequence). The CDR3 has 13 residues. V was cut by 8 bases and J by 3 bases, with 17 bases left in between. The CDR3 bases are TGCAGTCTAATGGAGACAGAAAACTACGAGCAGTACTTC. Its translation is CSLMETENYEQYF.

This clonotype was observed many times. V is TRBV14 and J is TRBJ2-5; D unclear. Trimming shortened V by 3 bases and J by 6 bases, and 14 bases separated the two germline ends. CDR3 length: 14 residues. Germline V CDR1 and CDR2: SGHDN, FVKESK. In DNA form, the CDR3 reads TGTGCCAGCAGCCAGAAACTATCAAGTCAGACCCAGTACTTC. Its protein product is CASSQKLSSQTQYF.

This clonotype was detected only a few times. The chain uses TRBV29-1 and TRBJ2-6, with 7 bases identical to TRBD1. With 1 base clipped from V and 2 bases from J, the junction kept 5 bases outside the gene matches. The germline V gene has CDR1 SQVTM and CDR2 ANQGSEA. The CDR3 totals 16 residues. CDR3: CSVEGGTGAGANVLTF. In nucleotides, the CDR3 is TGCAGCGTTGAAGGGGGAACAGGGGCTGGGGCCAACGTCCTGACTTTC.

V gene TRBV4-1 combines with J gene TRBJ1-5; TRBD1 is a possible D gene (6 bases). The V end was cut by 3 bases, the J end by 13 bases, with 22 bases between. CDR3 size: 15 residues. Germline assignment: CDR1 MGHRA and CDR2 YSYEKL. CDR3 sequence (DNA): TGCGCCAGCAGCCAGGAGGGACACCGAGTAGTTTCTCAGCATTTT. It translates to CASSQEGHRVVSQHF.

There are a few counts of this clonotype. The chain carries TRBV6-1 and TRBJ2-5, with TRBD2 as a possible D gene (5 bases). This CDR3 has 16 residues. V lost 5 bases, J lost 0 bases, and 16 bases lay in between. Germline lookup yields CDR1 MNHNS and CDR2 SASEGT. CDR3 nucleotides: TGTGCCAGCAGTCCTCGGGGTAGCAAGTACCAAGAGACCCAGTACTTC. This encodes CASSPRGSKYQETQYF.

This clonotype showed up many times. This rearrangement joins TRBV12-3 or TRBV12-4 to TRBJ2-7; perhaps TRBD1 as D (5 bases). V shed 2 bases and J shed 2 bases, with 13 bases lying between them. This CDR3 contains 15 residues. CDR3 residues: CASSLRGEGAYEQYF. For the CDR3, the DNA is TGTGCCAGCAGTTTAAGAGGAGAAGGGGCCTACGAGCAGTACTTC.

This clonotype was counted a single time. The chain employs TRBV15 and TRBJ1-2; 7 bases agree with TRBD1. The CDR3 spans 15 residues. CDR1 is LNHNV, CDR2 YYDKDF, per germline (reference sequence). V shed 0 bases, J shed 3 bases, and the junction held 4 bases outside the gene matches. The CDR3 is CATSRDSGTDYGYTF. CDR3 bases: TGTGCCACCAGCAGAGATTCTGGGACAGACTATGGCTACACCTTC.

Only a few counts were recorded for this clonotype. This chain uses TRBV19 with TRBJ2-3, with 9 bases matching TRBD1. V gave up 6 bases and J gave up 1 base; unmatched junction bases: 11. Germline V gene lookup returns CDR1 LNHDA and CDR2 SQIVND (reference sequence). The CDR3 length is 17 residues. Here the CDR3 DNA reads TGTGCCAGTAGACAAAGTACAGGGGGCGTTCGCACAGATACGCAGTATTTT. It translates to CASRQSTGGVRTDTQYF. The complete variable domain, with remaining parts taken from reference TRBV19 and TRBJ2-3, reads DGGITQSPKYLFRKEGQNVTLSCEQNLNHDAMYWYRQDPGQGLRLIYYSQIVNDFQKGDIAEGYSVSREKKESFPLTVTSAQKNPTAFYLCASRQSTGGVRTDTQYFGPGTRLTVL.

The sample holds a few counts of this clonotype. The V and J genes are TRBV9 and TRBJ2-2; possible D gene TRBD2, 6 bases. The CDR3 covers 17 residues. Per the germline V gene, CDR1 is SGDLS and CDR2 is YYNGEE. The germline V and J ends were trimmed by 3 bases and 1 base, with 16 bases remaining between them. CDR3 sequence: CASSAIRMRENTGELFF. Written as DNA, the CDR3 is TGTGCCAGCAGCGCTATCCGCATGCGGGAGAACACCGGGGAGCTGTTTTTT.

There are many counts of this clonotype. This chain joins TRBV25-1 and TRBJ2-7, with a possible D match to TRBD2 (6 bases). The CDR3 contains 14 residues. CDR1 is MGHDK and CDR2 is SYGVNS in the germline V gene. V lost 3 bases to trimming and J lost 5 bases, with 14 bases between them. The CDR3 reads CASSESGLRNEQYF. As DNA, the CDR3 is TGTGCCAGCAGTGAGTCGGGACTCCGGAACGAGCAGTACTTC.

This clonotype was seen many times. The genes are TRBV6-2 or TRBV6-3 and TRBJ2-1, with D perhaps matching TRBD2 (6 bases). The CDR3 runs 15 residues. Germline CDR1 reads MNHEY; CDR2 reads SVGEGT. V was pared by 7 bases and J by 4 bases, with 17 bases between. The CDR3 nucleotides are TGTGCCAGCATTACCGGGACTTGGCGGTACAATGAGCAGTTCTTC. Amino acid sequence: CASITGTWRYNEQFF.

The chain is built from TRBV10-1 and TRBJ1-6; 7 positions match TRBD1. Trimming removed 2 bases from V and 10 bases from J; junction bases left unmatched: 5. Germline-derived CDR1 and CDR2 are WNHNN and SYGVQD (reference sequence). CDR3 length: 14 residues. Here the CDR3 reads CASSEGQEGSPLHF. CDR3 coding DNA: TGCGCCAGCAGTGAGGGACAGGAGGGATCACCCCTCCACTTT.

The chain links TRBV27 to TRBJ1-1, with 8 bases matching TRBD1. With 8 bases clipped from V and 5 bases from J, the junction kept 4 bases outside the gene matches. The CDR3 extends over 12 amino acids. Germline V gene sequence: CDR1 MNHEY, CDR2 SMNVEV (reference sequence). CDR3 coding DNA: TGTGCCAGCGGACAGGGTTGGACTGAAGCTTTCTTT. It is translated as CASGQGWTEAFF.

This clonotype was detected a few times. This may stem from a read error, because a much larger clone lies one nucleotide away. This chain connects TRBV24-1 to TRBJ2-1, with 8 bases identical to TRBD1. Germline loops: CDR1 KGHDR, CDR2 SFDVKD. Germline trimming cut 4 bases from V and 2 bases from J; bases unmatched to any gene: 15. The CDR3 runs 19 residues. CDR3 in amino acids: CATSDRRRSGQVAYNEQFF. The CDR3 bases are TGTGCCACCAGTGACCGACGGAGATCGGGACAGGTAGCCTACAATGAGCAGTTCTTC.

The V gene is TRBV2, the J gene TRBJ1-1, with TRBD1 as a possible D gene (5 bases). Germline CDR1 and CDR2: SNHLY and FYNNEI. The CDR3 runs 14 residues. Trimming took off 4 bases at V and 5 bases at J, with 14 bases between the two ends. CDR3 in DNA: TGTGCCAGCAGTGCTTCAAGGGCAGGGACTGAAGCTTTCTTT. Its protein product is CASSASRAGTEAFF.

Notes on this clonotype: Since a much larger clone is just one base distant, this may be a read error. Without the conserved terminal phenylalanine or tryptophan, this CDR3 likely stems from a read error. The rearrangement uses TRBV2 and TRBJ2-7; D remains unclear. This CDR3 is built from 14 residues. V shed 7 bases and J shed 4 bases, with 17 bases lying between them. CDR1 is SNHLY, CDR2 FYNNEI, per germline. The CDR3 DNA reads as TGTGCCAGCAATAACGCCATGAACCCATACGAGCAGTACCTC. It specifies CASNNAMNPYEQYL.

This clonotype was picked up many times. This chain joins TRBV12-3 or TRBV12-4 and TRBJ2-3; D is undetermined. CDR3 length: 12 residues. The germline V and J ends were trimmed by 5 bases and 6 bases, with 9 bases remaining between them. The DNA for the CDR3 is TGTGCCAGCAGTGGAGAAGCGGATACGCAGTATTTT. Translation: CASSGEADTQYF.

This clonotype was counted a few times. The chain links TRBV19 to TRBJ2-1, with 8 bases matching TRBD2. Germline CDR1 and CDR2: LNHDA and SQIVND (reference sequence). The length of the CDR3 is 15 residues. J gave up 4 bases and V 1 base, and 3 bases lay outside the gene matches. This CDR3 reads CASSIAGGPYNEQFF. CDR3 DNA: TGTGCCAGTAGTATAGCGGGAGGGCCTTACAATGAGCAGTTCTTC.

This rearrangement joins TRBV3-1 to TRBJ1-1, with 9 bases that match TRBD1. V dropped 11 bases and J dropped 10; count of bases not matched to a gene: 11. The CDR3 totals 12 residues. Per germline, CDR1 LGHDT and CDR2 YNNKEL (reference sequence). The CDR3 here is CAVQGAISGAFF. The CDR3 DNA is TGTGCCGTACAGGGGGCAATCTCTGGAGCTTTCTTT.

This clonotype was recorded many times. The CDR3 nucleotides read TGTGCCAGCAGCTTAGCACCACAGTACCAAGAGACCCAGTACTTC. Translating it yields CASSLAPQYQETQYF. The chain uses TRBV7-8 and TRBJ2-5; D not resolved. The CDR3 loop spans 15 amino acids. Germline values: CDR1 SGHVS, CDR2 FQNEAQ. With 0 bases removed from V and 0 bases from J, the gap between germline ends came to 8 bases.